This T cell receptor (beta chain) comes out of a study of regulatory T cells in long-lasting Graves disease. Stated time point: newly diagnosed GD, antithyroid drugs for less than 3 months. With RNA extracted from PBMCs as input, the TCR library was made. Germline V lookup: CDR1 MNHEY, CDR2 SVGEGT. This CDR3 spans 14 amino acids. Regarding this clonotype: Being one base from a much bigger clone, this may be a read error.

HTBI primers from iRepertoire and Arm-PCR of CDR3 regions yielded the TCR beta libraries. TCRdb reprocessed the multiplex PCR reads via MiXCR and lists one record per CDR3 protein. In the table there are roughly 350,000 distinct CDR3 sequences, about a sixth of which are singletons. The same data also went into a second study, on T cells in Graves' hyperthyroidism and ophthalmopathy. That work contributes: Stable disease denoted Graves' hyperthyroidism without ophthalmopathy progression within 18 months. The blood repertoire included most of the expanded thyroid clonotypes above 0.001. Ophthalmopathy and stable hyperthyroidism were separated by a 13 V-J model.

J is TRBJ2-1 and V is TRBV6-2 or TRBV6-3, with D unclear. The source was peripheral blood mononuclear cells (PBMCs), collected at new diagnosis, from a patient treated with antithyroid drugs. The sequence was collected from a man in his forties with Graves disease. CDR3 DNA: TGTGCCAGCGGTTACTCGAAAGGGTCTCAGAGTGAGTTCTTC. Encoded protein: CASGYSKGSQSEFF.